Below, one T cell receptor (beta chain) is given with its context. Its recognized antigen is unknown. Base qualities are not at hand, and no much larger clone is one base apart. TCRbeta CDR3 regions were amplified from genomic DNA using the immunoSEQ Assay, a bias-controlled multiplex PCR. Turning to the authors' computational methods: Within the assay, amplification of reference gene primers was used to estimate how many nucleated cells each sample contained. To quantify the absolute abundance of each unique TCRbeta CDR3 rearrangement, sequence reads were collapsed and filtered. For each sample, productive Simpson clonality was calculated by taking the square root of Simpson's diversity index across productive rearrangements. TCRdb obtained this table from immuneACCESS and retained in-frame rearrangements with V and J assigned. These tables miss some clones; where compared with another copy, unresolved V genes account for less than half of the shortfall, and the remainder is unexplained. V and J calls and clone size are copied from that table; D and trimming were computed from the DNA. This sample lists over 250,000 clones; roughly 80% were detected once. The top ten clones comprise 9.4% of the sample.

The sample belongs to a study of blood T cell repertoires in COVID-19 (dated by TCRdb to about 2020). For context, the study as a whole: Samples from collaborators originated in the United States, Italy and Spain and spanned both the acute and convalescent phases of COVID-19. Where available, HLA class I and class II types were obtained from metadata supplied by the sample provider rather than from assay-based typing. The repertoires were released in a freely available public database intended as a resource for research on the immune response to SARS-CoV-2. The material from the prospective study consisted of cDNA or gDNA derived from T cells, B-cell-depleted T cells, or PBMCs. Sample metadata almost always included a de-identified subject ID, COVID-19 status, age in years and sex. Subjects who had been exposed to COVID-19, were actively infected with it, or had recovered from it provided the deeply sampled blood TCRbeta repertoires that made up the dataset. Samples were obtained from the ongoing ImmuneRACE study (first 160 participants) and from about 1,300 subjects provided by 6 global collaborators.

A second Seattle source provided samples from volunteer blood donors who had recovered from COVID-19. Collaborating institutions collected whole blood in K2EDTA tubes following their own protocols. For TCRbeta analysis, collaborators shipped samples in one of three forms: frozen whole blood, isolated PBMCs, or DNA extracted from either of those sample types. Results and caveats for the whole study, not just this receptor: Clinical and demographic metadata were provided uncurated, with the amount varying by source and participant.

The trim is 2 bases for V and 3 bases for J, with a gap of 12 bases between the germline ends. CDR1 and CDR2 are drawn from the germline V gene: KGHSH, LQKENI. Reading from cysteine to phenylalanine, the CDR3 counts 15 amino acids. Only CDR3 DNA remains: 45 bases, in frame from the first base. The sample taken for sequencing was peripheral blood. This receptor was obtained from a woman aged 50 to 65 who had recovered from COVID-19. Recombination linked TRBV18 to TRBJ2-3, with TRBD2 perhaps the D gene, on 5 matching bases. CDR3 sequence: CASSPVLAGTDTQYF. The nucleotide sequence is TGTGCCAGCTCACCAGTTCTAGCAGGTACAGATACGCAGTATTTT. With the portions outside the CDR3 filled from the reference TRBV18 and TRBJ2-3 genes, the complete variable region becomes NAGVMQNPRHLVRRRGQEARLRCSPMKGHSHVYWYRQLPEEGLKFMVYLQKENIIDESGMPKERFSAEFPKEGPSILRIQQVVRGDSAAYFCASSPVLAGTDTQYFGPGTRLTVL.